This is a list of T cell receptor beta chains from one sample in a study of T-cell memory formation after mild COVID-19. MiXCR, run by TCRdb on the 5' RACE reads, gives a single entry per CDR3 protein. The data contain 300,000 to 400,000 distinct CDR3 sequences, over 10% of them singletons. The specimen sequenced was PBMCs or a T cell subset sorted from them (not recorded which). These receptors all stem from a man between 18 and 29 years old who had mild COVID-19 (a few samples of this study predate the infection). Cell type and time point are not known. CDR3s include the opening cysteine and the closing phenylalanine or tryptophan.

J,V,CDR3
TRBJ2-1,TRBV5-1,CASSWGSGWGNEQFF
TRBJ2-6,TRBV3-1,CASSQEARTGANVLTF
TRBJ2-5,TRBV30,CAWRRGRETQYF
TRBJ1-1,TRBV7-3,CASSANTGTSEAFF
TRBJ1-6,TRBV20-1,CSVQGAHNSPLHF
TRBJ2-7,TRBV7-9,CASSSKLSYEQYF
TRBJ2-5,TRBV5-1,CASSLEETQYF
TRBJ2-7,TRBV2,CASNLAGPYEQYF
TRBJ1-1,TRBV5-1,CASSPQTGNTEAFF
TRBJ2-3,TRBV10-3,CAISDRGHLSTDTQYF
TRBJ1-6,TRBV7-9,CASSSENSPLHF
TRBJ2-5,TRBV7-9,CASSTHRPTGETQYF
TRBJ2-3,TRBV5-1,CASSPGGTGNTQYF
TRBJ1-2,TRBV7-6,CASSLERGRGYTF
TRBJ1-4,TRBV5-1,CASSLEPGQGGEKLFF
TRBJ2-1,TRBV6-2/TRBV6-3,CASRGQLLHSYNEQFF
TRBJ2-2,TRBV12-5,CASGLETGELFF
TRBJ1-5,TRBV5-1,CASSLTGEGNQPQHF
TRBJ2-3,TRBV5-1,CASSLSSSGGGTQYF
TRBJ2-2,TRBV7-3,CASSLGRGGHTGELFF
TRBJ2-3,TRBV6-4,CASSAEGGSTDTQYF
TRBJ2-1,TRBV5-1,CASSLTEKGYNEQFF
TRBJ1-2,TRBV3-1,CASSQGGRHGYTF
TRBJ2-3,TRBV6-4,CASSDSGSVIQYF
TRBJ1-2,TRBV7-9,CASSLGTGENYGYTF
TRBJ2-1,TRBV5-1,CASSLAAGGPHEQFF
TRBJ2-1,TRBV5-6,CASSLFGLEQFF
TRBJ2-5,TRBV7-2,CASSLVGGRETQYF
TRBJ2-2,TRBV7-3,CASSALTSGGPNTGELFF
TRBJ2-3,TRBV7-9,CASSSPRADTQYF
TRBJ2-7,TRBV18,CASSPNRDSSYEQYF
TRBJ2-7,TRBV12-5,CASGTGTSGFSSYEQYF
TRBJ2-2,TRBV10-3,CAISVGTGELFF
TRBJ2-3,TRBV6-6,CASSPSPTVSDTQYF
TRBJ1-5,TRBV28,CASSLRGMGNQPQHF
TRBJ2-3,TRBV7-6,CASSQGSGMLADTQYF
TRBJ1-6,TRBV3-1,CASSQMTGAESYNSPLHF
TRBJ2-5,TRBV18,CASSPLWDRQETQYF
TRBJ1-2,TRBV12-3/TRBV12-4,CASSLGSGPNGYTF
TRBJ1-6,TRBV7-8,CASSLGDRARNSPLHF
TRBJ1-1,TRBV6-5,CASSYGGNTEAFF
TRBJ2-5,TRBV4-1,CASSPKQGETQYF
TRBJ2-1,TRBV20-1,CSARVRTSSYNEQFF
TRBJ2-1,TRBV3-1,CASSIPGTRGNEKFF
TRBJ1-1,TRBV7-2,CASSPQGGRTEAFF
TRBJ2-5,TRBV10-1,CASSGTPRETQYF
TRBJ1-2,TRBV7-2,CASSLGAGLFYGYTF
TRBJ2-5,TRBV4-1,CASSQWMGETQYF
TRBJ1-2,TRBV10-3,CAISDVGTDVYGYTF